This T cell receptor beta chain was documented in a study of T cell responses to AZD1222 COVID-19 vaccine. Points from the study as a whole: Donors skewed white British and female; clonal diversity was possibly underestimated.

Trimming pared 0 bases from V and 2 bases from J, leaving 5 bases between. Per the germline V gene, CDR1 is LGHNA and CDR2 is YSLEER. CDR3 length equals 14 residues. TCRdb keeps only in-frame clones here, not all; method: immunoSEQ multiplex PCR. The profile shows some 150,000 clones, over 80% of them singletons. In regard to this clone: Its target is not known.

The chain recombines TRBV4-3 with TRBJ1-3; no clear D gene. The specimen comprised peripheral blood, sampled 28 days after the second dose of the MenACWY control vaccine. The sequence was obtained from an adult who received the MenACWY meningococcal vaccine as a control. The CDR3 sequence is CASSQESPGNTIYF. The CDR3 nucleotides are TGCGCCAGCAGCCAAGAGAGTCCTGGAAACACCATATATTTT.